Listed here are 21 T cell receptor beta chains from one sample, sequenced in a study of CD4 T cells in relation to SARS-CoV-2 and coronaviruses. CD4+ T cells from unexposed donors were obtained before the COVID-19 pandemic (2011-2018). Some clones are missing from TCRdb's copy, which holds only in-frame ones; the method was immunoSEQ multiplex PCR. The data contain about 59,000 clones, 80% to 90% of them seen just once; the ten biggest clones take up under 1.5%. Sample: memory CD4+ T cells from PBMCs. These receptors were collected from a human donor in good health.

V usage is TRBV30 and J usage is TRBJ1-1; 7 bases are a match to TRBD1. V trimming: 4 bases; J trimming: 4 bases; junction bases outside the gene matches: 9. The CDR3 covers 14 residues. The germline V gene encodes CDR1 GTSNPN and CDR2 SVGIG (reference sequence). CDR3 DNA: TGTGCCTGGACCGGGAGCAGGGGGATCACTGAAGCTTTCTTT. Translated: CAWTGSRGITEAFF.

This rearrangement joins TRBV5-1 to TRBJ2-3, with D unresolved. Germline CDR1 and CDR2: SGHRS and YFSETQ. This CDR3 spans 13 amino acids. Deletions cut 0 bases from V and 5 bases from J, with 7 bases between. CDR3 DNA sequence: TGCGCCAGCAGCTTGGTGGGCGGAGATACGCAGTATTTT. Amino acid sequence: CASSLVGGDTQYF.

V gene TRBV27 combines with J gene TRBJ2-7, with 9 bases matching TRBD2. Trimming removed 5 bases from V and 8 bases from J; junction bases left unmatched: 13. The CDR3 loop spans 15 amino acids. CDR1 and CDR2 from the germline V gene are MNHEY and SMNVEV (reference sequence). Here the CDR3 DNA reads TGTGCCAGCAGTCCGTCTAGCGGGACCTACTTCCAGCAGTACTTC. Translating it yields CASSPSSGTYFQQYF.

For the CDR3, the DNA is TGTGCCAGCAGCCAAGATACCGTGCGGGGCGCGCAGTACTTC. Protein: CASSQDTVRGAQYF. The chain combines TRBV3-1 (or the pseudogene TRBV3-2) with TRBJ2-7; D possibly corresponds to TRBD2 (6 bases). V lost 0 bases, J lost 9 bases, and 15 bases lay in between. Germline CDR1 is LGHDT and CDR2 is YNNKEL (reference sequence). This CDR3 has 14 residues.

The chain uses TRBV24-1 and TRBJ1-1, with 9 bases lining up with TRBD1. Unmatched junction bases numbered 3, after V lost 6 bases and J lost 5 bases. CDR1 is KGHDR, CDR2 SFDVKD, per germline. The CDR3 is 13 residues long. Here the CDR3 DNA reads TGTGCCACCAGTACCGGGACAGGGACTGAAGCTTTCTTT. It codes for CATSTGTGTEAFF.

This chain joins TRBV9 and TRBJ2-5; maybe TRBD2 (6 bases). V lost 0 bases and J lost 5, with 14 bases in between. The CDR3 runs to 15 residues. Germline V gene sequence: CDR1 SGDLS, CDR2 YYNGEE. The CDR3 protein is CASSVDSPGRETQYF. Here the CDR3 DNA reads TGTGCCAGCAGCGTAGATAGTCCGGGGAGGGAGACCCAGTACTTC.

This chain uses TRBV6-2 or TRBV6-3 with TRBJ1-5; D might be TRBD1 (5 bases). Germline values: CDR1 MNHEY, CDR2 SVGEGT. V was shortened by 3 bases and J by 5 bases, with 8 bases between the two germline ends. This CDR3 spans 13 amino acids. CDR3 DNA sequence: TGTGCCAGCAGTTATGGGGGTCATCAGCCCCAGCATTTT. Amino acids: CASSYGGHQPQHF.

V is TRBV18 and J is TRBJ2-3; the D is unclear. V was cut by 5 bases and J by 2 bases, with 5 bases left in between. CDR1 and CDR2 from the germline V gene are KGHSH and LQKENI. The CDR3 extends over 12 amino acids. The CDR3 is CASSGFTDTQYF. The CDR3 DNA follows: TGTGCCAGCTCAGGCTTCACAGATACGCAGTATTTT.

The rearrangement joins TRBV5-1 to TRBJ2-3, with 9 bases aligning to TRBD2. Germline V CDR1 and CDR2: SGHRS, YFSETQ. This CDR3 has 16 residues. V lost 2 bases and J lost 2; bases outside the gene matches: 6. The CDR3 loop reads CASSLGSGRPTDTQYF. CDR3 sequence (DNA): TGCGCCAGCAGCTTAGGTAGCGGGAGACCCACAGATACGCAGTATTTT.

This chain links TRBV30 with TRBJ2-7; D remains unclear. Germline values: CDR1 GTSNPN, CDR2 SVGIG (reference sequence). Deletions cut 2 bases from V and 2 bases from J, with 7 bases between. The CDR3 length is 12 residues. The chain's CDR3 is CAWSPTTYEQYF. CDR3 nucleotide sequence: TGTGCCTGGAGTCCCACGACCTACGAGCAGTACTTC.

This clone was picked up one time. The genes are TRBV28 and TRBJ1-6; D may be TRBD1 (5 bases). This CDR3 region has 13 residues. Trimming removed 8 bases at V and 7 bases at J, with 12 bases between. CDR1 is MDHEN, CDR2 SYDVKM, per germline. CDR3 protein: CASAQGFNSPLHF. The CDR3 nucleotides read TGTGCCAGCGCGCAGGGCTTCAATTCACCCCTCCACTTT.

The chain carries TRBV6-6 and TRBJ2-2; D gene uncertain. The CDR3 length is 16 residues. Trimming shortened V by 6 bases and J by 5 bases, and 19 bases separated the two germline ends. Germline V gene sequence: CDR1 MNHNY, CDR2 SVGAGI (reference sequence). Here the CDR3 reads CASSTGRSRWTGELFF. CDR3 sequence (DNA): TGTGCCAGCAGCACTGGACGGTCCCGGTGGACCGGGGAGCTGTTTTTT.

V gene TRBV4-1 combines with J gene TRBJ1-2, with D perhaps matching TRBD1 (5 bases). V was cut by 2 bases and J by 8 bases, with 21 bases left in between. The CDR3 contains 16 residues. Looked up from germline, CDR1 is MGHRA and CDR2 is YSYEKL. The DNA of the CDR3 is TGCGCCAGCAGCCAATTTGCGGGACGCACTGGGGGGGGCTACACCTTC. Its protein is CASSQFAGRTGGGYTF.

V and J are TRBV28 and TRBJ1-4; D is possibly TRBD1 (6 bases). CDR3 length: 14 residues. Germline lookup yields CDR1 MDHEN and CDR2 SYDVKM. The ends were cut back, 6 bases at V and 6 bases at J, with 14 bases in the middle. The chain's CDR3 is CASSHRVEHEKLFF. CDR3 bases: TGTGCCAGCAGCCACAGGGTGGAGCATGAAAAACTGTTTTTT.

The rearrangement joins TRBV27 to TRBJ2-2; D is unclear. Looked up from germline, CDR1 is MNHEY and CDR2 is SMNVEV (reference sequence). Trimming pared 2 bases from V and 4 bases from J, leaving 8 bases between. The CDR3 contains 14 residues. DNA of the CDR3: TGTGCCAGCAGTTTAGGTGGGCGCACCGGGGAGCTGTTTTTT. Protein sequence: CASSLGGRTGELFF.

This rearrangement joins TRBV9 to TRBJ2-3, with TRBD2 matching over 8 bases. The CDR3 sequence is 18 residues long. The V gene end was trimmed by 3 bases and the J gene end by 0 bases; junction bases not matched to a gene: 12. Germline V gene sequence: CDR1 SGDLS, CDR2 YYNGEE. The CDR3 nucleotides are TGTGCCAGCAGCGCCAAACAGGGAACTAGCGGAAGCACAGATACGCAGTATTTT. This codes for CASSAKQGTSGSTDTQYF. The whole variable domain, filled in from reference TRBV9 and TRBJ2-3, reads DSGVTQTPKHLITATGQRVTLRCSPRSGDLSVYWYQQSLDQGLQFLIQYYNGEERAKGNILERFSAQQFPDLHSELNLSSLELGDSALYFCASSAKQGTSGSTDTQYFGPGTRLTVL.

V and J are TRBV28 and TRBJ1-2, with 9 bases matching TRBD1. The germline V gene has CDR1 MDHEN and CDR2 SYDVKM. CDR3 size: 15 residues. Trimming cost V 2 bases and J 4 bases; bases outside gene matches: 5. CDR3 in amino acids: CASSLGGQGIYGYTF. The CDR3 DNA reads as TGTGCCAGCAGTTTAGGGGGACAGGGAATCTATGGCTACACCTTC.

The chain combines TRBV7-9 with TRBJ2-1; D ambiguous. V was trimmed by 4 bases and J by 9 bases, leaving 7 bases between them. The germline gives CDR1 SEHNR, CDR2 FQNEAQ (reference sequence). The CDR3 runs 11 residues. CDR3 coding DNA: TGTGCCAGCAGCTCACTTGGTGAGCAGTTCTTC. As protein: CASSSLGEQFF.

This clone was detected only once. The genes are TRBV28 and TRBJ1-2; possible D gene TRBD1, 6 bases. Germline CDR1 is MDHEN and CDR2 is SYDVKM. The CDR3 extends over 13 amino acids. With 8 bases removed from V and 2 bases from J, the gap between germline ends came to 12 bases. DNA for the CDR3: TGTGCCAGCTACCGACAGGACAACTATGGCTACACCTTC. Translating it yields CASYRQDNYGYTF.

This chain uses TRBV11-2 with TRBJ2-7, with D perhaps TRBD1 or TRBD2 (5 bases each). Between the trimmed V and J ends, which lost 5 bases and 12 bases, there was a span of 17 bases. The CDR3 contains 12 residues. Germline loops: CDR1 SGHAT, CDR2 FQNNGV. CDR3 DNA sequence: TGTGCCAGCAGCAACCGGGACCTTCACATGTACTTC. This gives the protein CASSNRDLHMYF.

The chain combines TRBV27 with TRBJ2-6, with 10 bases lining up with TRBD2. Per the germline V gene, CDR1 is MNHEY and CDR2 is SMNVEV (reference sequence). V dropped 0 bases and J dropped 0; count of bases not matched to a gene: 2. The CDR3 length is 18 residues. The CDR3 region is CASSLSASGGSGANVLTF. The DNA for the CDR3 is TGTGCCAGCAGTTTATCGGCTAGCGGGGGCTCTGGGGCCAACGTCCTGACTTTC.